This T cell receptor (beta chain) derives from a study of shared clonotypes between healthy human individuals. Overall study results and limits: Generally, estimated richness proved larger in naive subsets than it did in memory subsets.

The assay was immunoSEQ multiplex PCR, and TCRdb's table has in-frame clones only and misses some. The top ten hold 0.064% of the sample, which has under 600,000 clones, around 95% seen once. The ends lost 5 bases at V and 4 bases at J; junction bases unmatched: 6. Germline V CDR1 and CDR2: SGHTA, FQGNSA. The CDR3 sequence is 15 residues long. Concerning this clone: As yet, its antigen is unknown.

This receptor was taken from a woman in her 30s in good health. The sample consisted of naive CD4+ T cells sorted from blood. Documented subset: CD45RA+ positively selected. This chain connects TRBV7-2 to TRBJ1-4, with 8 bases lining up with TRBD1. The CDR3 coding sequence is TGTGCCAGCAGCGGACGGGACAGGCTTAATGAAAAACTGTTTTTT. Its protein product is CASSGRDRLNEKLFF.